Following are 20 T cell receptor beta chains from one sample sequenced in a study of CD8 T cells in Susac syndrome. RNA, at roughly 0.45 to 1 ug, was reverse transcribed with random hexamers. TCRdb reprocessed the immunoSEQ multiplex PCR reads via MiXCR and lists one record per CDR3 protein. The sample includes some 100,000 distinct CDR3 sequences, around 95% of them seen just once. The sample comprised CD4+ T cells from PBMCs. These receptors were collected from a human donor in good health.

V gene TRBV29-1 combines with J gene TRBJ2-5; TRBD1 aligns across 10 bases. The CDR3 spans 13 residues. CDR1 and CDR2 (germline): SQVTM, ANQGSEA. The J segment lost 5 bases and the V segment lost 4 bases, leaving 4 bases of the junction unmatched. CDR3 region: CSVATGGGETQYF. The CDR3, as DNA: TGCAGCGTTGCGACAGGGGGCGGGGAGACCCAGTACTTC.

The chain recombines TRBV25-1 with TRBJ2-3; tentatively, D is TRBD2 (6 bases). The CDR3 has 16 residues. Trimming cost V 5 bases and J 2 bases, with 17 bases left between them. CDR1 MGHDK and CDR2 SYGVNS come from the germline V gene. CDR3 bases: TGTGCCAGCAGTAAACTTAAGGGACTTATCACAGATACGCAGTATTTT. It yields the protein CASSKLKGLITDTQYF.

This clonotype was recorded once. V usage is TRBV5-1 and J usage is TRBJ2-7; D unclear. From germline, CDR1 is SGHRS and CDR2 YFSETQ. This CDR3 comprises 12 residues. Trimming stripped 4 bases from V and 2 bases from J, with 7 bases between. The CDR3 is CASSTTAYEQYF. Here the CDR3 DNA reads TGCGCCAGCAGCACTACAGCCTACGAGCAGTACTTC.

In this sample, this clonotype turned up once. The rearrangement joins TRBV5-1 to TRBJ2-6, with D perhaps TRBD1 (6 bases). The CDR3 sequence is 16 residues long. V shed 1 base and J shed 3 bases, with 11 bases lying between them. CDR1 and CDR2 (germline): SGHRS, YFSETQ. The CDR3 sequence: CASSLTVRGGANVLTF. The CDR3 coding sequence is TGCGCCAGCAGCTTGACTGTCAGGGGTGGGGCCAACGTCCTGACTTTC.

The chain combines TRBV18 with TRBJ2-7; a possible D gene is TRBD1 (5 bases). V lost 3 bases and J 4 bases, leaving 13 bases between the germline ends. CDR3 length equals 14 residues. The germline gives CDR1 KGHSH, CDR2 LQKENI. The CDR3 reads CASSPPGKPYEQYF. As DNA, the CDR3 is TGTGCCAGCTCACCCCCAGGGAAGCCTTACGAGCAGTACTTC.

J is TRBJ2-1 and V is TRBV27, with TRBD2 matching 9 bases. This CDR3 comprises 14 residues. Germline CDR1 reads MNHEY; CDR2 reads SMNVEV (reference sequence). J gave up 9 bases and V 6 bases, and 9 bases lay outside the gene matches. The CDR3 sequence: CASSRSGGNSEQFF. CDR3 DNA sequence: TGTGCCAGCAGCCGAAGCGGGGGGAACAGTGAGCAGTTCTTC.

The genes are TRBV9 and TRBJ2-2, with D hard to call. CDR3 length: 14 residues. CDR1 SGDLS and CDR2 YYNGEE come from the germline V gene. Between the trimmed V and J ends, which lost 1 base and 2 bases, there was a span of 6 bases. CDR3 sequence (DNA): TGTGCCAGCAGCGTATTAAGTAACACCGGGGAGCTGTTTTTT. Its translation is CASSVLSNTGELFF.

The chain joins TRBV7-9 to TRBJ2-5; TRBD1 might be the D (5 bases). Trimming took off 1 base at V and 4 bases at J, with 13 bases between the two ends. Germline CDR1 is SEHNR and CDR2 is FQNEAQ (reference sequence). The CDR3 has 15 residues. The CDR3 DNA reads as TGTGCCAGCAGCTTAGGGAGCCAGGGTGGAGAGACCCAGTACTTC. Its protein product is CASSLGSQGGETQYF. The whole variable domain, filled in from reference TRBV7-9 and TRBJ2-5, reads DTGVSQNPRHKITKRGQNVTFRCDPISEHNRLYWYRQTLGQGPEFLTYFQNEAQLEKSRLLSDRFSAERPKGSFSTLEIQRTEQGDSAMYLCASSLGSQGGETQYFGPGTRLLVL.

The gene calls are TRBV27 and TRBJ2-7, with D hard to call. Germline CDR1 reads MNHEY; CDR2 reads SMNVEV (reference sequence). This CDR3 comprises 16 residues. Trimming shortened V by 5 bases and J by 2 bases, and 19 bases separated the two germline ends. The CDR3 sequence: CASSPIADLFPYEQYF. The DNA for the CDR3 is TGTGCCAGCAGTCCAATCGCCGACTTGTTCCCCTACGAGCAGTACTTC.

This chain joins TRBV6-1 and TRBJ2-2; D unresolved. Germline values: CDR1 MNHNS, CDR2 SASEGT. The CDR3 spans 14 residues. V was shortened by 4 bases and J by 0 bases, with 6 bases between the two germline ends. The CDR3 sequence is CASSGQTNTGELFF. DNA for the CDR3: TGTGCCAGCAGTGGACAAACGAACACCGGGGAGCTGTTTTTT.

CDR3 coding DNA: TGTGCCAGCAGCTTAGTAGCGCGGCCGAGCTCCTACAATGAGCAGTTCTTC. Translated: CASSLVARPSSYNEQFF. The gene calls are TRBV7-9 and TRBJ2-1, with D possibly TRBD2 on 5 matching bases. CDR1 and CDR2 from the germline V gene are SEHNR and FQNEAQ (reference sequence). Trimming removed 1 base from V and 0 bases from J, with 13 bases in between. This CDR3 has 17 residues.

The gene calls are TRBV6-6 and TRBJ2-7; perhaps TRBD2 as D (6 bases). Trimming removed 4 bases from V and 6 bases from J, with 16 bases in between. In germline, CDR1 is MNHNY, CDR2 SVGAGI (reference sequence). The CDR3 totals 14 residues. CDR3 coding DNA: TGTGCCAGCAGTTGGGACTCGACGTCCGGCGAGCAGTACTTC. It specifies CASSWDSTSGEQYF.

The CDR3 DNA reads as TGTGCCAGCAGTAGACTAGTTGGCTACGAGCAGTACTTC. Its protein is CASSRLVGYEQYF. The V and J genes are TRBV27 and TRBJ2-7; tentative D call: TRBD2 (6 bases). The germline V gene encodes CDR1 MNHEY and CDR2 SMNVEV (reference sequence). There are 13 residues in the CDR3. Trimming took 5 bases from V and 3 from J, leaving 11 bases between them.

The V gene is TRBV3-1, the J gene TRBJ2-3; D remains unclear. The germline V and J ends were trimmed by 4 bases and 3 bases, with 5 bases remaining between them. Germline assignment: CDR1 LGHDT and CDR2 YNNKEL (reference sequence). The CDR3 loop spans 12 amino acids. The CDR3 coding sequence is TGTGCCAGCAGCCGAAATACAGATACGCAGTATTTT. Its protein product is CASSRNTDTQYF.

This rearrangement joins TRBV12-3 or TRBV12-4 to TRBJ1-1, with no clear D. Trimming left V 3 bases short and J 0 bases short, with 5 bases between. The CDR3 covers 13 residues. The CDR3 is CASSFRMNTEAFF. The CDR3 DNA is TGTGCCAGCAGTTTTAGAATGAACACTGAAGCTTTCTTT.

V is TRBV2 and J is TRBJ2-7; D remains unclear. Trimming stripped 6 bases from V and 3 bases from J, with 9 bases between. The CDR3 covers 12 residues. CDR1 and CDR2 from the germline V gene are SNHLY and FYNNEI. The CDR3 region is CASSGQFYEQYF. Written as DNA, the CDR3 is TGTGCCAGCAGCGGCCAGTTCTACGAGCAGTACTTC. The full variable domain, its missing parts supplied by reference TRBV2 and TRBJ2-7, is EPEVTQTPSHQVTQMGQEVILRCVPISNHLYFYWYRQILGQKVEFLVSFYNNEISEKSEIFDDQFSVERPDGSNFTLKIRSTKLEDSAMYFCASSGQFYEQYFGPGTRLTVT.

The chain combines TRBV19 with TRBJ2-7; 9 positions match TRBD1. After removal of 5 bases from V and 3 bases from J, the junction contained 14 bases not matched to a gene. CDR3 size: 17 residues. CDR1 and CDR2 from the germline V gene are LNHDA and SQIVND (reference sequence). The CDR3 DNA is TGTGCCAGTAGTCCTCCCGGGACAGGGCGTACAAACTACGAGCAGTACTTC. Amino acids: CASSPPGTGRTNYEQYF.

The V gene is TRBV12-3 or TRBV12-4, the J gene TRBJ2-7; possibly TRBD1 for D (6 bases). Trimming left V 6 bases short and J 4 bases short, with 19 bases between. The CDR3 is 15 residues long. The chain's CDR3 is CASSPPPTGSYEQYF. The DNA of the CDR3 is TGTGCCAGCAGCCCCCCTCCAACAGGGTCGTACGAGCAGTACTTC.

This clonotype was seen once. The CDR3 loop reads CASSSSFGEQYF. CDR3 nucleotide sequence: TGCGCCAGCAGCAGCAGCTTCGGCGAGCAGTACTTC. This chain uses TRBV4-3 with TRBJ2-7, with D unclear. This CDR3 has 12 residues. In germline, CDR1 is LGHNA, CDR2 YSLEER. The V gene lost 5 bases and the J gene lost 6 bases, with 11 bases spanning the gap.

The chain employs TRBV11-2 and TRBJ2-1; D is possibly TRBD1 (5 bases). Germline values: CDR1 SGHAT, CDR2 FQNNGV. The CDR3 spans 12 residues. V gave up 5 bases and J gave up 10 bases, with 12 bases separating them. Here the CDR3 DNA reads TGTGCCAGCAGCCCCTTTTCAGGGGAGCAGTTCTTC. Amino acid sequence: CASSPFSGEQFF.